The T cell receptor (beta chain) described here comes from a study of CD8+ T cells in alopecia areata. Whole-study context: Recipient mice, roughly 6-10-week-old female C3H/HeJ animals, received skin from approximately 6-13-month-old C3H/HeJ graft donors with spontaneous alopecia. Notes on the study in general: The study also sequences resident alphabeta T cells of normal skin in scalp samples. The study found TCR sharing across patients less clear than in mice, possibly for HLA reasons. Scalp lesions, especially in alopecia totalis/universalis, had higher clonality than normal scalp.

Trimming took 2 bases from V and 3 from J; bases not matched to a gene: 3. CDR1 is NSQYPW and CDR2 is LRSPGD in the germline V gene (reference sequence). There are 15 residues in the CDR3. The sequencing template was cDNA reverse transcribed from extracted RNA. TCRdb's copy holds only in-frame clones and misses some; the assay was immunoSEQ multiplex PCR. The repertoire shows under 4,500 clones, none seen only once; the top ten take about 33%. Markers including CD4, CD8alpha, NKG2D and NKG2ACE guided sorting of pooled cutaneous lymph node cells. This clone is judged medium-sized. Its antigen is still unknown. Gene names refer to mouse genes. With the read ending 4 residues before the CDR3 end, the germline J gene is used to fill in that end.

The chain joins TRBV1 to TRBJ2-3, with 9 bases matching TRBD1. The specimen sequenced was CD8+ T cells sorted from a lymph node. The sequence was obtained from a C3H/HeJ mouse with alopecia areata. The MHC haplotype of this mouse line is H2-k. The CDR3 region is CTCSARDREAETLYF. The sequenced part of the CDR3 DNA is TGCACCTGCAGTGCACGGGACAGGGAGGCAGAA.